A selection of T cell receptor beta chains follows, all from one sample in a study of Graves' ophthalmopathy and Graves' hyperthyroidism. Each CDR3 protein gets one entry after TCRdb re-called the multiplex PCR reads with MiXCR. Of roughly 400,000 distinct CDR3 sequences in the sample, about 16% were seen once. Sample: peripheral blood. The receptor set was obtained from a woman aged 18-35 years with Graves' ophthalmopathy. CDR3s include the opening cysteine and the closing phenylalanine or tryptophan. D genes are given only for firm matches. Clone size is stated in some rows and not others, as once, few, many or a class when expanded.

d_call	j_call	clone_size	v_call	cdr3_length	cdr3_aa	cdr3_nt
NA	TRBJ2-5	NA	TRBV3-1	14	CASSQGARQETQYF	TGTGCCAGCAGCCAGGGCGCGAGACAAGAGACCCAGTACTTC
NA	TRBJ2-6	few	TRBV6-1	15	CASSDRVAGANVLTF	TGTGCCAGCAGTGACAGGGTCGCTGGGGCCAACGTCCTGACTTTC
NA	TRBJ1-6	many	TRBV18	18	CASSPRQSGGGNNSPLHF	TGTGCCAGCTCACCAAGACAAAGCGGGGGAGGGAATAATTCACCCCTCCACTTT
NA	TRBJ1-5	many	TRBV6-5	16	CASSHPGLNSNQPQHF	TGTGCCAGCAGTCACCCGGGACTGAATAGCAATCAGCCCCAGCATTTT
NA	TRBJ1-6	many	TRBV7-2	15	CASSSPSGGRLTLHF	TGTGCCAGCAGCTCCCCCTCGGGGGGACGGTTAACCCTCCACTTT
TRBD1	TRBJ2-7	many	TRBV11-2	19	CASSLGRGPRGKTRYEQYF	TGTGCCAGCAGCTTAGGTAGGGGGCCGAGGGGTAAAACCCGCTACGAGCAGTACTTC
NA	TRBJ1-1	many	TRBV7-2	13	CASSLAPETGAFF	TGTGCCAGCAGCTTAGCCCCGGAGACAGGAGCTTTCTTT
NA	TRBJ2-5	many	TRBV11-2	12	CASSFGEETQYF	TGTGCCAGCAGCTTCGGAGAAGAGACCCAGTACTTC
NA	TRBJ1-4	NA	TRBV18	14	CASSPRGRGEKLFF	TGTGCCAGCTCACCCCGGGGCCGGGGTGAAAAACTGTTTTTT
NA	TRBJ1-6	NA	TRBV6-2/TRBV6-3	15	CASSPTGGGNSPLHF	TGTGCCAGCAGCCCCACAGGAGGGGGGAATTCACCCCTCCACTTT
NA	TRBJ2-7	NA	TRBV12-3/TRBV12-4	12	CASSLTRLEQYF	TGTGCCAGCAGTTTGACCAGGCTCGAGCAGTACTTC
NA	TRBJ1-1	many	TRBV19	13	CASNKRESLEAFF	TGTGCCAGTAATAAAAGAGAAAGTCTCGAAGCTTTCTTT
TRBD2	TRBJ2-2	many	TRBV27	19	CASSLSPVGTSGSTGELFF	TGTGCCAGCAGTTTATCCCCTGTAGGGACTAGCGGCAGCACCGGGGAGCTGTTTTTT
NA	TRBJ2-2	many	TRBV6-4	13	CASSDGGAGELFF	TGTGCCAGCAGTGACGGCGGGGCCGGGGAGCTGTTTTTT
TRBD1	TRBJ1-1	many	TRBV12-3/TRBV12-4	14	CASSRGQLDTEAFF	TGTGCCAGCAGTCGGGGACAGTTGGACACTGAAGCTTTCTTT
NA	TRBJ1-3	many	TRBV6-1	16	CASRGPSSGWGNTIYF	TGTGCCAGCAGGGGCCCATCCTCGGGGTGGGGAAACACCATATATTTT
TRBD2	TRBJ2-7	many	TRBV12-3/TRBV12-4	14	CASSFGLAGGEQYF	TGTGCCAGCAGTTTTGGGCTAGCGGGAGGCGAGCAGTACTTC
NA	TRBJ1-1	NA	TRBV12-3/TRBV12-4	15	CASSLPGTVAAEAFF	TGTGCCAGCAGTCTACCAGGGACGGTGGCCGCTGAAGCTTTCTTT
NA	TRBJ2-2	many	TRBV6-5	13	CASRARSPRELFF	TGTGCCAGCAGGGCCCGGAGCCCCCGGGAGCTGTTTTTT
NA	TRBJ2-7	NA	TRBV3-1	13	CASSQDEASVTYF	TGTGCCAGCAGCCAAGATGAAGCCTCCGTTACGTACTTC
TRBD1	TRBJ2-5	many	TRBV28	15	CASSSGQDLQETQYF	TGTGCCAGCAGTTCCGGACAGGACTTGCAAGAGACCCAGTACTTC
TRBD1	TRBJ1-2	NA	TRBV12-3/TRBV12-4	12	CASSLRGLGYTF	TGTGCCAGCAGTTTGAGGGGGCTCGGCTACACCTTC
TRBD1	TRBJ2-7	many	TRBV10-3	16	CAITGTGAERYYEQYF	TGTGCCATAACCGGGACAGGGGCTGAACGCTACTACGAGCAGTACTTC
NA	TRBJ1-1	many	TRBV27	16	CASKSLIGTLNTEAFF	TGTGCCAGCAAGAGCCTTATCGGGACGCTGAACACTGAAGCTTTCTTT
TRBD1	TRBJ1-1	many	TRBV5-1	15	CASSPRQGLLTEAFF	TGCGCCAGCAGCCCCCGACAGGGCCTACTCACTGAAGCTTTCTTT
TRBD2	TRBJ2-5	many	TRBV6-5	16	CASSYASSGSWETQYF	TGTGCCAGCAGTTATGCTTCTAGCGGGAGTTGGGAGACCCAGTACTTC
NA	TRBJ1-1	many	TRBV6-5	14	CASSYSRGQHEAFF	TGTGCCAGCAGTTACTCAAGGGGTCAGCATGAAGCTTTCTTT
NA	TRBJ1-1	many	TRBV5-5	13	CASSTSVNTEAFF	TGTGCCAGCAGCACCAGTGTGAACACTGAAGCTTTCTTT
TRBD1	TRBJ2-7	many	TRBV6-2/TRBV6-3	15	CASRYTLDRVYEQYF	TGTGCCAGCAGATATACCCTGGACAGGGTCTACGAGCAGTACTTC
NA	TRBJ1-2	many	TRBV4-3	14	CASSQSFDLYGYTF	TGCGCCAGCAGCCAAAGTTTCGATCTCTATGGCTACACCTTC
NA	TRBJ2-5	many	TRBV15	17	CATSRDRGSGSQETQYF	TGTGCCACCAGCAGAGATCGCGGTAGCGGCTCCCAAGAGACCCAGTACTTC
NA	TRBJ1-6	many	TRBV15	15	CATSRGTENNSPLHF	TGTGCCACCAGCAGAGGGACAGAAAATAATTCACCCCTCCACTTT
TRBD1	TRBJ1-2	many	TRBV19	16	CASSAIPGQRLYGYTF	TGTGCCAGTAGTGCAATACCGGGACAGCGACTCTATGGCTACACCTTC
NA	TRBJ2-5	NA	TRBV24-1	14	CATSDLNRDETQYF	TGTGCCACCAGTGATTTAAACAGGGATGAGACCCAGTACTTC
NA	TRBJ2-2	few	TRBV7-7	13	CASPGGIPGELFF	TGTGCTAGCCCTGGGGGGATCCCCGGGGAGCTGTTTTTT
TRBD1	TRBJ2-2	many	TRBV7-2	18	CASSLQPVRTGYTGELFF	TGTGCCAGCAGCTTACAACCCGTTCGGACAGGGTACACCGGGGAGCTGTTTTTT
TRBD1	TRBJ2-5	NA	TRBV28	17	CASSFYSGTERKETQYF	TGTGCCAGCAGTTTCTACTCCGGGACAGAACGTAAAGAGACCCAGTACTTC
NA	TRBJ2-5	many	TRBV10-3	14	CAISGRESKETQYF	TGTGCCATCAGTGGAAGGGAGAGTAAAGAGACCCAGTACTTC
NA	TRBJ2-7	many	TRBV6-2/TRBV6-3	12	CASSYSTGEQYF	TGTGCCAGCAGTTACTCAACAGGGGAGCAGTACTTC
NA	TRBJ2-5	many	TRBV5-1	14	CASSLVAPQETQYF	TGCGCCAGCAGCTTGGTGGCCCCCCAAGAGACCCAGTACTTC
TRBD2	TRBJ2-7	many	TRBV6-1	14	CATASSGREDEQYF	TGTGCCACAGCGTCTAGCGGGAGAGAGGACGAGCAGTACTTC
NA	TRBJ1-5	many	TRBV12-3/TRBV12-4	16	CASSLGPGYSNQPQHF	TGTGCCAGCAGTTTAGGTCCGGGCTATAGCAATCAGCCCCAGCATTTT
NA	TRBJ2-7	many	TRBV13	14	CASSSTGGMGEQYF	TGTGCCAGCAGCTCGACAGGAGGGATGGGTGAGCAGTACTTC
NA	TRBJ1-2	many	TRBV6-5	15	CASSLEPSPTYGYTF	TGTGCCAGCAGCCTGGAGCCCTCCCCCACCTATGGCTACACCTTC
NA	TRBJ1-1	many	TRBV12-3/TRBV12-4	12	CASRTGVGEAFF	TGTGCCAGCAGGACAGGTGTCGGCGAAGCTTTCTTT
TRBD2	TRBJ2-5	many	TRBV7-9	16	CASSFGEAGVSETQYF	TGTGCCAGCAGCTTTGGAGAAGCGGGAGTGAGTGAGACCCAGTACTTC